This T cell receptor beta chain appears in the sequencing data of a study of spatial heterogeneity in lung cancer. Study results and limitations: The appearance of ubiquitous expanded tumor TCRs in blood was greater at resection than follow-up.

The CDR3 covers 16 residues. CDR1 is SNHLY, CDR2 FYNNEI, per germline. Trimming cost V 4 bases and J 3 bases; bases outside gene matches: 8. Time point indicated: sample taken at primary tumor resection. Donors were around 70 untreated early-stage non-small cell lung cancer patients. In each case, whole RNA from tumor, nontumor lung or frozen PBMC was sequenced unsorted. Every individual TCR cDNA molecule carried its own unique molecular identifier, which allowed correction of PCR and sequencing errors. TCRdb reprocessed the 5' RACE reads with MiXCR, giving one entry per CDR3 protein. This table has about 80,000 distinct CDR3 sequences, around 7.8% appearing once. This clonotype was detected ten times or more. Its specificity is not known.

The clonotype originates from a male donor with early-stage non-small cell lung cancer. The material was PBMCs, obtained at surgery. The V gene is TRBV2, the J gene TRBJ2-3, with 9 bases lining up with TRBD2. The CDR3 region is CASSGAAGGWTDTQYF. The DNA of the CDR3 is TGTGCCAGCAGTGGGGCGGCGGGAGGGTGGACAGATACGCAGTATTTT.